This record concerns one TCR beta chain sequence. This entry is derived from a study of control samples from healthy donors and cancer patients. The repertoire was sequenced with immunoSEQ multiplex PCR; TCRdb's copy has only in-frame clones and lacks some. The sample includes approximately 97,000 clones, around nine tenths seen only once; the top ten take 3%. From germline, CDR1 is SNHLY and CDR2 FYNNEI. There are 13 residues in the CDR3. V shed 0 bases and J shed 4 bases, with 7 bases lying between them. This receptor was obtained from a human donor in good health. The donor label of this sample is uncertain. J is TRBJ2-7 and V is TRBV2; D is uncertain. Input material: blood. In DNA form, the CDR3 reads TGTGCCAGCAGTGAAGCGCTTCGGTACGAGCAGTACTTC. This sequence encodes CASSEALRYEQYF.